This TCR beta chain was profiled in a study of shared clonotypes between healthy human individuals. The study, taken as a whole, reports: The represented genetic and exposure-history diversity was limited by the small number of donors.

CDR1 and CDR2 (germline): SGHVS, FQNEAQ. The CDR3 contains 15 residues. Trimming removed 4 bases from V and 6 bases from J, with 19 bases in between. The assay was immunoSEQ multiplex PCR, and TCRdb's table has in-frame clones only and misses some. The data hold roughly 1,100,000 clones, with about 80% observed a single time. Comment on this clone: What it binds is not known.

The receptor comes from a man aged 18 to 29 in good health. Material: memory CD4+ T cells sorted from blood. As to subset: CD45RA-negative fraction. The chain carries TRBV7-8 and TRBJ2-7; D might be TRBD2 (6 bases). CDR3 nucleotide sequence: TGTGCCAGCAGCTCCCATCTAGCCGGGGGTTCCGAGCAGTACTTC. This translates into CASSSHLAGGSEQYF.